What follows are 15 T cell receptor beta chains derived from one specimen sequenced in a study of cytomegalovirus exposure and HLA in healthy donors. PCR amplification relied on 60 Vbeta primers (plus 13 Jbeta primers). Measured with immunoSEQ multiplex PCR; TCRdb has only the in-frame clones, and not every one. The sample includes 100,000 to 150,000 clones, 77% seen only once; the top ten take more than 4%. Specimen: PBMCs. These TCRs come from a male donor in good health and CMV-seropositive.

This chain joins TRBV7-6 and TRBJ1-3; perhaps TRBD1 as D (5 bases). V was shortened by 1 base and J by 0 bases, with 13 bases between the two germline ends. From germline, CDR1 is SGHVS and CDR2 FNYEAQ. CDR3 length: 17 residues. DNA of the CDR3: TGTGCCAGCAGCTTAGTGGTTGGCAGGGACTCTGGAAACACCATATATTTT. Its protein is CASSLVVGRDSGNTIYF. The variable domain in full, with the rest retrieved from reference TRBV7-6 and TRBJ1-3, is GAGVSQSPRYKVTKRGQDVALRCDPISGHVSLYWYRQALGQGPEFLTYFNYEAQQDKSGLPNDRFSAERPEGSISTLTIQRTEQRDSAMYRCASSLVVGRDSGNTIYFGEGSWLTVV.

V and J are TRBV6-1 and TRBJ1-4; TRBD1 matches at 9 bases. The CDR3 is 14 residues long. CDR1 is MNHNS and CDR2 is SASEGT in the germline V gene. V lost 5 bases to trimming and J lost 10 bases; unmatched junction nucleotides: 8. In DNA, the CDR3 is TGTGCCAGCAGTCCCGGGACAGGGTATGGAAAACTGTTTTTT. Amino acid sequence: CASSPGTGYGKLFF.

This clone was seen once. The chain combines TRBV4-2 with TRBJ2-7; 9 bases align to TRBD1. This CDR3 has 17 residues. Germline assignment: CDR1 LGHNA and CDR2 YNFKEQ. V lost 1 base and J lost 4; bases outside the gene matches: 11. The CDR3 loop reads CASSQVSGTGYLYEQYF. In nucleotides, the CDR3 is TGTGCCAGCAGCCAAGTTTCAGGGACAGGGTATCTTTACGAGCAGTACTTC.

V is TRBV5-5 and J is TRBJ2-3; 8 bases agree with TRBD1. This CDR3 region has 15 residues. Losses at the gene ends were 5 bases for V and 0 bases for J; bases not matched to a gene: 5. CDR1 and CDR2 from the germline V gene are SGHKS and YYEKEE (reference sequence). CDR3 nucleotides: TGTGCCAGCAGTCGAGGACAGGGTAGCACAGATACGCAGTATTTT. Its translation: CASSRGQGSTDTQYF.

This sequence joins TRBV5-6 and TRBJ2-7, with D maybe TRBD2 (6 bases). Trimming left V 0 bases short and J 5 bases short, with 9 bases between. CDR1 is SGHDT and CDR2 is YYEEEE in the germline V gene. The CDR3 totals 13 residues. In DNA form, the CDR3 reads TGTGCCAGCAGCTTGGGACGGGGGAACGAGCAGTACTTC. This codes for CASSLGRGNEQYF.

The sample holds one count of this clone. The chain joins TRBV2 to TRBJ1-1; possible D gene TRBD1, 6 bases. Trimming stripped 4 bases from V and 5 bases from J, with 11 bases between. Per the germline V gene, CDR1 is SNHLY and CDR2 is FYNNEI. The CDR3 covers 13 residues. The CDR3 DNA is TGTGCCAGCAGTGTCGAGGGGGGGACTGAAGCTTTCTTT. This codes for CASSVEGGTEAFF.

This chain connects TRBV28 to TRBJ1-4; D perhaps matches TRBD1 (5 bases). Deletions cut 4 bases from V and 0 bases from J, with 12 bases between. CDR1 and CDR2 from the germline V gene are MDHEN and SYDVKM. The CDR3 consists of 16 residues. As DNA, the CDR3 is TGTGCCAGCAGTTCCACAGGATTCGCAACTAATGAAAAACTGTTTTTT. It encodes CASSSTGFATNEKLFF.

For the CDR3, the DNA is TGTGCCAGTACAGGGGAAATTAGAAACATTCAGTACTTC. It translates to CASTGEIRNIQYF. V gene TRBV6-1 combines with J gene TRBJ2-4; 7 bases align to TRBD1. This CDR3 comprises 13 residues. Trimming cost V 9 bases and J 6 bases; bases outside gene matches: 8. Germline loops: CDR1 MNHNS, CDR2 SASEGT.

In this sample, this clone turned up once. V gene TRBV2 combines with J gene TRBJ1-2; D might be TRBD1 (5 bases). Germline V gene lookup returns CDR1 SNHLY and CDR2 FYNNEI. The CDR3 totals 12 residues. V was pared by 7 bases and J by 6 bases, with 12 bases between. CDR3 residues: CASNDRQHGYTF. The CDR3 DNA reads TGTGCCAGCAACGACAGACAACATGGCTACACCTTC.

The J gene is TRBJ2-7, the V gene TRBV5-1; 10 bases are shared with TRBD2. The CDR3 runs to 13 residues. Trimming removed 2 bases from V and 5 bases from J; junction bases left unmatched: 1. CDR1 and CDR2 from the germline V gene are SGHRS and YFSETQ. The CDR3 DNA is TGCGCCAGCAGCTTCCTAGCGGGAGACGAGCAGTACTTC. Translated, it gives CASSFLAGDEQYF.

This chain connects TRBV7-8 to TRBJ2-7, with D perhaps matching TRBD1 (5 bases). The CDR3 runs to 14 residues. CDR1 and CDR2 from the germline V gene are SGHVS and FQNEAQ. Trimming left V 5 bases short and J 0 bases short, with 11 bases between. The CDR3 sequence is CASSPRGSSYEQYF. The CDR3 coding sequence is TGTGCCAGCAGCCCTAGGGGATCCTCCTACGAGCAGTACTTC. Using reference TRBV7-8 and TRBJ2-7 for the parts outside the CDR3, the full variable domain is GAGVSQSPRYKVAKRGQDVALRCDPISGHVSLFWYQQALGQGPEFLTYFQNEAQLDKSGLPSDRFFAERPEGSVSTLKIQRTQQEDSAVYLCASSPRGSSYEQYFGPGTRLTVT.

This chain joins TRBV11-3 and TRBJ2-2; possibly TRBD1 for D (8 bases). From germline, CDR1 is SGHNT and CDR2 YENEEA. This CDR3 is 13 amino acids long. Trimming took off 5 bases at V and 9 bases at J, with 13 bases between the two ends. CDR3 coding DNA: TGTGCCAGCAGCACAGGGGGGGTGCGGGAGCTGTTTTTT. Its translation: CASSTGGVRELFF. Variable domain in full (rest from reference TRBV11-3 and TRBJ2-2): EAGVVQSPRYKIIEKKQPVAFWCNPISGHNTLYWYLQNLGQGPELLIRYENEEAVDDSQLPKDRFSAERLKGVDSTLKIQPAELGDSAVYLCASSTGGVRELFFGEGSRLTVL.

V usage is TRBV4-2 and J usage is TRBJ2-1, with 9 bases fitting TRBD2. The CDR3 totals 16 residues. Per the germline V gene, CDR1 is LGHNA and CDR2 is YNFKEQ. J gave up 0 bases and V 1 base, and 1 base lay outside the gene matches. CDR3 coding DNA: TGTGCCAGCAGCCAAGCTAGCGGGGACTCCTACAATGAGCAGTTCTTC. It codes for CASSQASGDSYNEQFF.

This rearrangement joins TRBV7-3 to TRBJ2-1; D might be TRBD2 (6 bases). This CDR3 contains 15 residues. From germline, CDR1 is SGHTA and CDR2 FQGTGA. Trimming cost V 5 bases and J 7 bases, with 18 bases left between them. The CDR3 loop is CASSRSTAGRNEQFF. The DNA for the CDR3 is TGTGCCAGCAGCCGCTCCACAGCCGGGAGAAATGAGCAGTTCTTC. The full variable domain, in which reference TRBV7-3 and TRBJ2-1 provide the parts outside the CDR3, is GAGVSQTPSNKVTEKGKYVELRCDPISGHTALYWYRQSLGQGPEFLIYFQGTGAADDSGLPNDRFFAVRPEGSVSTLKIQRTERGDSAVYLCASSRSTAGRNEQFFGPGTRLTVL.

This chain links TRBV12-5 with TRBJ2-5; 8 bases agree with TRBD1. The junction had 5 bases not matched to a gene; V was cut back by 6 bases and J by 5 bases. The CDR3 has 13 residues. Germline assignment: CDR1 LGHNT and CDR2 FRNRAP. The DNA for the CDR3 is TGTGCTAGTGGCCCGGACAGGGCGGAGACCCAGTACTTC. It encodes CASGPDRAETQYF. The whole variable domain, filled in from reference TRBV12-5 and TRBJ2-5, reads DARVTQTPRHKVTEMGQEVTMRCQPILGHNTVFWYRQTMMQGLELLAYFRNRAPLDDSGMPKDRFSAEMPDATLATLKIQPSEPRDSAVYFCASGPDRAETQYFGPGTRLLVL.